This T cell receptor beta chain was captured in a study of tumor and adjacent non-tumor tissue in lung cancer. Overall study findings and caveats: Tumor TCR diversity, when higher, was linked to shorter survival. Tumor repertoires had a smaller top 100 clone share than normal lung.

Details on this clonotype: What it binds is not known. The conserved phenylalanine or tryptophan normally closing the CDR3 is absent here, so this likely arose from a read error.

Trimming cost V 6 bases and J 8 bases; bases outside gene matches: 11. The germline V gene has CDR1 SQVTM and CDR2 ANQGSEA. This CDR3 has 14 residues. The template was RNA from unsorted bulk tissue. More than 3 cm separated this lung sample from the edge of the tumor. TCRbeta libraries were built with three rounds of nested PCR, modified from ARM-PCR. TCRdb analysed the multiplex PCR reads with MiXCR anew, one entry per CDR3 protein. The sample holds roughly 67,000 distinct CDR3 sequences; around 76% are singletons and the top ten take more than 35%. Sequenced sample: distant non-tumor lung tissue. The sequence was collected from a man between 60 and 70 years old with non-small cell lung cancer. The rearrangement links TRBV29-1 to TRBJ2-1, with TRBD2 identical over 9 bases. CDR3 DNA sequence: TGCAGCGTCGATCGGCGGGGGGGCCCGGATGAGCAGTTCTGC. Protein sequence: CSVDRRGGPDEQFC.